The 21 T cell receptor beta chains in this list originate from one sample, sequenced in a study of CD8 T cells in ankylosing spondylitis (dated by TCRdb to 2017 to 2019). The paper as a whole reports these results and caveats: Blood from ankylosing spondylitis patients appeared to be characterized by a TCR beta motif made up of fewer than ten highly homologous amino acid variants.

Libraries were constructed by 5' RACE. This sample was sequenced with an Illumina HiSeq 2500. Clones were called with MiXCR by TCRdb after fastp trimmed the public reads at Q25, and only in-frame beta chains were retained. All rows with the same CDR3 protein become a single entry with the most common DNA and genes. Counted in this sample were around 770,000 distinct CDR3 sequences; 12% of them appeared once. The ten largest clones capture about 0.5% of the sample. Their target antigens are unknown. Input material: blood, either unsorted or a sorted T cell fraction (not recorded which). These receptors came from a male donor with ankylosing spondylitis.

This clonotype occurred many times. The genes are TRBV29-1 and TRBJ2-5; D not certain. This CDR3 is 12 amino acids long. Germline assignment: CDR1 SQVTM and CDR2 ANQGSEA. Between the trimmed V and J ends, which lost 5 bases and 2 bases, there was a span of 9 bases. The CDR3 sequence: CSVLTLQETQYF. CDR3 coding DNA: TGCAGCGTTCTGACCCTTCAAGAGACCCAGTACTTC.

The chain recombines TRBV10-3 with TRBJ2-3; D is unclear. The ends were cut back, 10 bases at V and 1 base at J, with 21 bases in the middle. The CDR3 length is 16 residues. Germline V gene data show CDR1 as ENHRY and CDR2 as SYGVKD. CDR3 region: CATHPGLGMGTDTQYF. The CDR3 nucleotides are TGTGCCACCCACCCTGGGCTGGGTATGGGCACAGATACGCAGTATTTT.

At least ten counts were recorded for this clonotype. The chain uses TRBV5-1 and TRBJ2-4; a possible D gene is TRBD1 (6 bases). The CDR3 consists of 15 residues. The V end was cut by 0 bases, the J end by 10 bases, with 17 bases between. CDR1 SGHRS and CDR2 YFSETQ come from the germline V gene. CDR3 nucleotide sequence: TGCGCCAGCAGCTTGGCTGTGACAGGCCCACGAATTCAGTACTTC. This gives the protein CASSLAVTGPRIQYF.

This clonotype turned up a few times. This chain joins TRBV4-3 and TRBJ2-7; D ambiguous. Germline V gene sequence: CDR1 LGHNA, CDR2 YSLEER. V was pared by 0 bases and J by 2 bases, with 8 bases between. The CDR3 totals 14 residues. The CDR3 bases are TGCGCCAGCAGCCAAGATGTCTTAACCTACGAGCAGTACTTC. Translation gives CASSQDVLTYEQYF.

This clonotype was seen repeatedly, ten times or more. The chain combines TRBV20-1 with TRBJ2-2, with D unresolved. This CDR3 is 11 amino acids long. V shed 2 bases and J shed 8 bases, with 6 bases lying between them. Germline-derived CDR1 and CDR2 are DFQATT and SNEGSKA (reference sequence). In nucleotides, the CDR3 is TGCAGTGCTAGAAAACCTGGGGAGCTGTTTTTT. It yields the protein CSARKPGELFF.

This chain connects TRBV20-1 to TRBJ1-1; 8 nucleotides agree with TRBD1. V lost 0 bases, J lost 5 bases, and 8 bases stayed unmatched. Germline V gene sequence: CDR1 DFQATT, CDR2 SNEGSKA (reference sequence). The CDR3 runs 15 residues. CDR3 DNA sequence: TGCAGTGCTAGAGATAGACAGGGGTTTAAGACTGAAGCTTTCTTT. Its protein is CSARDRQGFKTEAFF.

The chain recombines TRBV6-5 with TRBJ2-7, with 7 nucleotides matching TRBD2. The ends lost 7 bases at V and 2 bases at J; junction bases unmatched: 2. This CDR3 has 12 residues. In germline, CDR1 is MNHEY, CDR2 SVGAGI. The CDR3 loop is CASKRGAYEQYF. The CDR3 DNA reads TGTGCCAGCAAACGGGGGGCCTACGAGCAGTACTTC.

This clonotype turned up a few times. This chain joins TRBV2 and TRBJ2-5; a possible D gene is TRBD2 (6 bases). V dropped 8 bases and J dropped 3 bases, with 13 bases sitting between them. Germline values: CDR1 SNHLY, CDR2 FYNNEI. This CDR3 spans 13 amino acids. The DNA of the CDR3 is TGTGCCAGCTCCGGGACTGATAAAGAGACCCAGTACTTC. Its translation is CASSGTDKETQYF. The variable domain in full, with the rest retrieved from reference TRBV2 and TRBJ2-5, is EPEVTQTPSHQVTQMGQEVILRCVPISNHLYFYWYRQILGQKVEFLVSFYNNEISEKSEIFDDQFSVERPDGSNFTLKIRSTKLEDSAMYFCASSGTDKETQYFGPGTRLLVL.

This clonotype was seen repeatedly, ten times or more. This rearrangement joins TRBV29-1 to TRBJ1-1, with TRBD1 matching over 7 bases. In germline, CDR1 is SQVTM, CDR2 ANQGSEA. There are 13 residues in the CDR3. Trimming cost V 5 bases and J 2 bases; bases outside gene matches: 5. CDR3 sequence (DNA): TGCAGCGTTAAACAGGGGCCCAACACTGAAGCTTTCTTT. As protein: CSVKQGPNTEAFF.

This clonotype has only a few counts. The V and J genes are TRBV7-2 and TRBJ2-7; possibly TRBD2 for D (6 bases). The CDR3 covers 15 residues. Germline V gene data show CDR1 as SGHTA and CDR2 as FQGNSA. V was pared by 5 bases and J by 3 bases, with 17 bases between. CDR3 sequence (DNA): TGTGCCAGCAGCGACCTAGGCGGGGACCACTACGAGCAGTACTTC. Residues: CASSDLGGDHYEQYF.

This clonotype occurred once. The V and J genes are TRBV27 and TRBJ1-1; 12 bases are shared with TRBD1. Germline trimming cut 7 bases from V and 6 bases from J; bases unmatched to any gene: 6. The length of the CDR3 is 14 residues. In germline, CDR1 is MNHEY, CDR2 SMNVEV (reference sequence). CDR3 nucleotide sequence: TGTGCCAGCAAGGGACAGGGGGCCGGCGCTGAAGCTTTCTTT. Translated, it gives CASKGQGAGAEAFF.

This clonotype was seen repeatedly, ten times or more. The chain employs TRBV10-3 and TRBJ2-7; possibly TRBD2 for D (6 bases). Germline V gives CDR1 ENHRY, CDR2 SYGVKD. This CDR3 comprises 14 residues. V lost 6 bases and J lost 2, with 14 bases in between. CDR3 coding DNA: TGTGCCATCAGGGCGGGACTTCTGACCTACGAGCAGTACTTC. Protein: CAIRAGLLTYEQYF.

The chain joins TRBV15 to TRBJ1-1; D is possibly TRBD1 (5 bases). Germline assignment: CDR1 LNHNV and CDR2 YYDKDF (reference sequence). V was clipped by 0 bases and J by 9 bases, with 8 bases between them. This CDR3 is 12 amino acids long. The CDR3 here is CATSRDRQKAFF. The CDR3, as DNA: TGTGCCACCAGCAGAGATCGACAGAAAGCTTTCTTT.

This clonotype came up many times. The rearrangement uses TRBV7-2 and TRBJ1-1; D may be TRBD1 (6 bases). The CDR3 totals 15 residues. V was pared by 7 bases and J by 2 bases, with 17 bases between. Germline values: CDR1 SGHTA, CDR2 FQGNSA. DNA for the CDR3: TGTGCCAGCAAGCCGAGAGGGGGAGTAAACACTGAAGCTTTCTTT. The encoded protein is CASKPRGGVNTEAFF. Filled out from reference TRBV7-2 and TRBJ1-1, the complete variable domain reads GAGVSQSPSNKVTEKGKDVELRCDPISGHTALYWYRQSLGQGLEFLIYFQGNSAPDKSGLPSDRFSAERTGGSVSTLTIQRTQQEDSAVYLCASKPRGGVNTEAFFGQGTRLTVV.

Ten or more counts support this clonotype. The gene calls are TRBV20-1 and TRBJ2-7, with 8 nucleotides matching TRBD2. This CDR3 is 13 amino acids long. Germline assignment: CDR1 DFQATT and CDR2 SNEGSKA (reference sequence). J was trimmed by 2 bases and V by 4 bases; bases with no gene match: 4. DNA of the CDR3: TGCAGTGCTACTCCGGGACTAGCCTACGAGCAGTACTTC. This codes for CSATPGLAYEQYF.

This clonotype has just a few counts. The chain employs TRBV29-1 and TRBJ2-7; D not certain. Germline V CDR1 and CDR2: SQVTM, ANQGSEA. V was pared by 4 bases and J by 3 bases, with 7 bases between. The CDR3 runs 11 residues. The chain's CDR3 is CSVGLNYEQYF. The CDR3 region has the DNA TGCAGCGTTGGCCTAAACTACGAGCAGTACTTC.

This clonotype was picked up many times. The chain recombines TRBV7-9 with TRBJ2-1; TRBD2 might be the D (6 bases). This CDR3 contains 13 residues. From germline, CDR1 is SEHNR and CDR2 FQNEAQ (reference sequence). The V end was cut by 2 bases, the J end by 7 bases, with 9 bases between. CDR3 coding DNA: TGTGCCAGCAGCTTAAGACGGGAGAATGAGCAGTTCTTC. Translating gives CASSLRRENEQFF.

This clonotype appeared a few times. This rearrangement joins TRBV12-2 to TRBJ1-5. TRBV12-2 is termed a pseudogene. The CDR3 has 17 residues. Here the CDR3 DNA reads TGTGCAAGTCGCTACCTTACCGGGACGGCCAGCAATCAGCCCCAGCATTTT. Translation gives CASRYLTGTASNQPQHF.

This clonotype was counted a few times. The V and J genes are TRBV7-9 and TRBJ2-1, with 8 bases aligning to TRBD1. The V gene end was trimmed by 4 bases and the J gene end by 6 bases; junction bases not matched to a gene: 5. The CDR3 totals 14 residues. Germline V gene sequence: CDR1 SEHNR, CDR2 FQNEAQ (reference sequence). CDR3 coding DNA: TGTGCCAGCAGCTCCCCCGGACAGGGCAATGAGCAGTTCTTC. It specifies CASSSPGQGNEQFF.

The chain couples TRBV29-1 to TRBJ2-1; no reliable D call. Between the trimmed V and J ends, which lost 6 bases and 14 bases, there was a span of 23 bases. Germline lookup yields CDR1 SQVTM and CDR2 ANQGSEA. The CDR3 is 13 residues long. CDR3 in amino acids: CSVGTMVRTFEFF. The CDR3 region has the DNA TGCAGCGTCGGTACAATGGTGAGAACCTTCGAGTTCTTC.

This clonotype was observed a few times. The V gene is TRBV28, the J gene TRBJ2-7; D unresolved. Germline loops: CDR1 MDHEN, CDR2 SYDVKM. The V end was cut by 3 bases, the J end by 1 base, with 16 bases between. The CDR3 totals 16 residues. The CDR3, as DNA: TGTGCCAGCAGTTTTCCCGCGCGCCGTATATCCTACGAGCAGTACTTC. It specifies CASSFPARRISYEQYF.